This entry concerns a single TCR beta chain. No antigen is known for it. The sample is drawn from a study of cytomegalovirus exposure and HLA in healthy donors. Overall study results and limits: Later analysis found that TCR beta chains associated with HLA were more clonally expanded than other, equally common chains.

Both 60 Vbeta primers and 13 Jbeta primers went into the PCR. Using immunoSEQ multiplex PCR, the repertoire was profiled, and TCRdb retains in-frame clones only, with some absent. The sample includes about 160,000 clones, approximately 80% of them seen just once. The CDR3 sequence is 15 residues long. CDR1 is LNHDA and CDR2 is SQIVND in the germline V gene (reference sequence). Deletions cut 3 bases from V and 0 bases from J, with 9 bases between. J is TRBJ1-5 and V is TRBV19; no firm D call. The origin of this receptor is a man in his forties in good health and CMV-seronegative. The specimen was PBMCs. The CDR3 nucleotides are TGTGCCAGTAGTATCGGTCTATATAGCAATCAGCCCCAGCATTTT. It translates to CASSIGLYSNQPQHF.